This TCR beta chain was obtained from a study of blood T cell repertoires in COVID-19. Study-wide background: The cDNA or gDNA used as material had been derived from T cells, B-cell-depleted T cells, or PBMCs.

As processed by the authors: Counts of nucleated cells, estimated from reference gene primer amplification, were obtained. Using immunoSEQ multiplex PCR, the repertoire was profiled, and TCRdb retains in-frame clones only, with some absent. That table furnishes V, J and clone size, whereas the DNA furnished D and trimming. The data show 210,000 or so clones, with less than 80% seen just once and roughly 14% held by the top ten. Germline V lookup: CDR1 SEHNR, CDR2 FQNEAQ (reference sequence). This CDR3 comprises 16 residues. The ends lost 5 bases at V and 0 bases at J; junction bases unmatched: 9. This clone has a single count.

The source material was peripheral blood. The chain links TRBV7-9 to TRBJ1-2, with 7 bases that match TRBD1. The sequence came from a man between 45 and 60 years old who had recovered from COVID-19. The CDR3 loop is CASSPGLRGANYGYTF. The CDR3, as DNA: TGTGCCAGCAGCCCCGGCCTCAGGGGGGCTAACTATGGCTACACCTTC. Full variable domain (rest looked up from reference TRBV7-9 and TRBJ1-2): DTGVSQNPRHKITKRGQNVTFRCDPISEHNRLYWYRQTLGQGPEFLTYFQNEAQLEKSRLLSDRFSAERPKGSFSTLEIQRTEQGDSAMYLCASSPGLRGANYGYTFGSGTRLTVV.